The 13 T cell receptor beta chains in this list originate from one sample, sequenced in a study of CD8 T cells in Susac syndrome. Reverse transcription of about 0.45 to 1 ug RNA was carried out with random hexamers. Each CDR3 protein is one row after TCRdb ran MiXCR on the immunoSEQ multiplex PCR reads. The table has 95,000 to 150,000 distinct CDR3 sequences, roughly 95% seen once; the top ten hold roughly 0.14%. Source material: CD4+ T cells from PBMCs. The receptors come from a human donor with Susac syndrome.

The chain uses TRBV30 and TRBJ2-4, with 11 bases lining up with TRBD2. V trimming: 2 bases; J trimming: 7 bases; junction bases outside the gene matches: 7. CDR1 and CDR2 (germline): GTSNPN, SVGIG (reference sequence). This CDR3 region has 15 residues. CDR3 sequence (DNA): TGTGCCTGGAGTATTAGCGGGAGGGCCGGGAACATTCAGTACTTC. This translates into CAWSISGRAGNIQYF.

The chain is built from TRBV29-1 and TRBJ2-5, with D tentatively TRBD2 (5 bases). Trimming took 3 bases from V and 5 from J, leaving 19 bases between them. The CDR3 extends over 15 amino acids. CDR1 SQVTM and CDR2 ANQGSEA come from the germline V gene. CDR3: CSVDGVPGMEETQYF. The CDR3 DNA reads TGCAGCGTTGATGGCGTTCCGGGAATGGAGGAGACCCAGTACTTC. Together with reference TRBV29-1 and TRBJ2-5, the CDR3 gives the full variable domain: SAVISQKPSRDICQRGTSLTIQCQVDSQVTMMFWYRQQPGQSLTLIATANQGSEATYESGFVIDKFPISRPNLTFSTLTVSNMSPEDSSIYLCSVDGVPGMEETQYFGPGTRLLVL.

J is TRBJ2-7 and V is TRBV29-1, with 7 bases aligning to TRBD2. The germline V gene encodes CDR1 SQVTM and CDR2 ANQGSEA. Trimming took 6 bases from V and 6 from J; bases not matched to a gene: 5. CDR3 length: 11 residues. The CDR3 loop reads CSVMTSSEQYF. For the CDR3, the DNA is TGCAGCGTGATGACTAGCAGCGAGCAGTACTTC.

J is TRBJ2-1 and V is TRBV5-1; D is ambiguous. Trimming pared 2 bases from V and 4 bases from J, leaving 10 bases between. The germline V gene has CDR1 SGHRS and CDR2 YFSETQ. The CDR3 loop spans 14 amino acids. Here the CDR3 reads CASSLGQLYNEQFF. The DNA of the CDR3 is TGCGCCAGCAGCTTAGGCCAATTATACAATGAGCAGTTCTTC.

This clonotype showed up just once. The chain joins TRBV7-6 to TRBJ2-1; maybe TRBD1 (6 bases). The CDR3 totals 14 residues. Per germline, CDR1 SGHVS and CDR2 FNYEAQ. The V end lost 4 bases, the J end lost 3 bases, and 10 bases lay between the germline ends. CDR3 amino acids: CASSSWTDYNEQFF. The CDR3 DNA sequence: TGTGCCAGCAGCTCTTGGACAGACTACAATGAGCAGTTCTTC. The complete variable domain, with remaining parts taken from reference TRBV7-6 and TRBJ2-1, reads GAGVSQSPRYKVTKRGQDVALRCDPISGHVSLYWYRQALGQGPEFLTYFNYEAQQDKSGLPNDRFSAERPEGSISTLTIQRTEQRDSAMYRCASSSWTDYNEQFFGPGTRLTVL.

This clonotype is a singleton in its sample. The chain employs TRBV14 and TRBJ2-1; D ambiguous. Germline-derived CDR1 and CDR2 are SGHDN and FVKESK. CDR3 size: 15 residues. Between the trimmed V and J ends, which lost 4 bases and 7 bases, there was a span of 17 bases. The chain's CDR3 is CASSPSIELLNEQFF. The DNA of the CDR3 is TGTGCCAGCAGCCCGAGTATTGAGCTCCTGAATGAGCAGTTCTTC. The full variable domain, completed using reference TRBV14 and TRBJ2-1, is EAGVTQFPSHSVIEKGQTVTLRCDPISGHDNLYWYRRVMGKEIKFLLHFVKESKQDESGMPNNRFLAERTGGTYSTLKVQPAELEDSGVYFCASSPSIELLNEQFFGPGTRLTVL.

The V call is TRBV30, the J call TRBJ2-3; D is uncertain. Per germline, CDR1 GTSNPN and CDR2 SVGIG (reference sequence). This CDR3 comprises 12 residues. Trimming shortened V by 1 base and J by 6 bases, and 8 bases separated the two germline ends. CDR3 amino acids: CAWSAQRDTQYF. For the CDR3, the DNA is TGTGCCTGGAGTGCACAAAGGGATACGCAGTATTTT.

J is TRBJ2-3 and V is TRBV20-1; TRBD2 matches at 10 bases. Germline CDR1 reads DFQATT; CDR2 reads SNEGSKA (reference sequence). Unmatched junction bases numbered 10, after V lost 5 bases and J lost 5 bases. This CDR3 is 15 amino acids long. For the CDR3, the DNA is TGCAGTGCTCTTCGGGCTAGCGGGAGTAAAGATACGCAGTATTTT. Its protein product is CSALRASGSKDTQYF.

V and J are TRBV7-2 and TRBJ1-5; D is unclear. With 0 bases removed from V and 9 bases from J, the gap between germline ends came to 9 bases. Germline CDR1 SGHTA, CDR2 FQGNSA. CDR3 size: 13 residues. The CDR3 DNA follows: TGTGCCAGCAGCTTAGCGACCCAACGGCCCCAGCATTTT. Translated: CASSLATQRPQHF.

In nucleotides, the CDR3 is TGCAGTGCTAGAGCGGGAATGGATGAGCAGTTCTTC. The encoded protein is CSARAGMDEQFF. The chain uses TRBV20-1 and TRBJ2-1, with D perhaps TRBD2 (5 bases). Trimming pared 1 base from V and 8 bases from J, leaving 9 bases between. This CDR3 contains 12 residues. Germline assignment: CDR1 DFQATT and CDR2 SNEGSKA (reference sequence).

The rearrangement uses TRBV6-6 and TRBJ2-3; D is perhaps TRBD1 or TRBD2 (5 bases each). Looked up from germline, CDR1 is MNHNY and CDR2 is SVGAGI (reference sequence). The length of the CDR3 is 13 residues. V lost 8 bases to trimming and J lost 7 bases, with 16 bases between them. CDR3 sequence: CASRDPDFNTQYF. In DNA form, the CDR3 reads TGTGCCAGCCGGGACCCTGACTTCAATACGCAGTATTTT.

This rearrangement joins TRBV29-1 to TRBJ1-5; D perhaps matches TRBD1 (5 bases). This CDR3 comprises 13 residues. CDR1 is SQVTM and CDR2 is ANQGSEA in the germline V gene. The V end lost 4 bases, the J end lost 6 bases, and 13 bases lay between the germline ends. CDR3 region: CSVGHSGGQPQHF. For the CDR3, the DNA is TGCAGCGTTGGCCATTCCGGGGGTCAGCCCCAGCATTTT.

The chain carries TRBV29-1 and TRBJ2-7; D is perhaps TRBD2 (5 bases). Germline CDR1 is SQVTM and CDR2 is ANQGSEA. This CDR3 comprises 12 residues. With 4 bases removed from V and 7 bases from J, the gap between germline ends came to 14 bases. The CDR3 loop reads CSVGRVGNEQYF. The DNA of the CDR3 is TGCAGCGTTGGAAGGGTCGGGAATGAGCAGTACTTC.